The source of this TCR beta chain is a study of OX40 agonist ivuxolimab in advanced cancers. This CDR3 comprises 15 residues. Germline CDR1 reads MNHEY; CDR2 reads SMNVEV (reference sequence). Trimming cost V 0 bases and J 0 bases, with 5 bases left between them. Assay used: immunoSEQ multiplex PCR; TCRdb lists only in-frame clones, some missing. The repertoire holds around 40,000 clones, with around 83% as singletons. The sequence came from an adult with an advanced solid tumor such as melanoma, head and neck, liver or kidney cancer. This chain links TRBV27 with TRBJ1-4, with no clear D. The specimen comprised CD4+ or CD8+ T cells sorted from blood, sampled in a trial of the OX40 agonist ivuxolimab. The CDR3 coding sequence is TGTGCCAGCAGTTTATCGACAACAACTAATGAAAAACTGTTTTTT. It specifies CASSLSTTTNEKLFF.